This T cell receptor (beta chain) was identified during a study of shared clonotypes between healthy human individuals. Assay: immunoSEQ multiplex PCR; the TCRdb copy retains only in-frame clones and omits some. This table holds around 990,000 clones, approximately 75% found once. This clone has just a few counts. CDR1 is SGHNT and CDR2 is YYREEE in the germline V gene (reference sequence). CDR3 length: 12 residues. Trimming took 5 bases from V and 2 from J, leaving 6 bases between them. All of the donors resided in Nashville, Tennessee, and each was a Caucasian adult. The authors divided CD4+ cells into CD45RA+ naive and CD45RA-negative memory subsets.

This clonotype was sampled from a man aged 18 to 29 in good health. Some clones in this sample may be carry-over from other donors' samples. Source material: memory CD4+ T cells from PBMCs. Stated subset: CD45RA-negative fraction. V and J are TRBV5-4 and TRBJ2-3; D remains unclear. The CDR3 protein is CASRTDTDTQYF. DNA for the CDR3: TGTGCCAGCAGAACGGACACAGATACGCAGTATTTT.